This entry lists 23 T cell receptor beta chains sequenced from one sample in a study of response to subunit inactivated influenza vaccine. TCRdb recomputed calls from the RT-PCR reads with MiXCR, one row per CDR3 protein. The sample yields under 850,000 distinct CDR3 sequences, around a sixth seen once. Specimen: PBMCs from blood, collected 4 to 6 days after vaccination. These receptors came from a man in his fifties who received an inactivated influenza vaccine.

The table lists this clonotype with a few counts. The rearrangement links TRBV12-3 or TRBV12-4 to TRBJ2-6; D remains unclear. This CDR3 has 14 amino acids. Trimming removed 10 bases at V and 2 bases at J, with 12 bases between. The CDR3 bases are TGTGCCATCAAGGTCCCCCCTGGGGCCAACGTCCTGACTTTC. Translated, it gives CAIKVPPGANVLTF.

This clonotype was seen more than once but under ten times. This chain joins TRBV20-1 and TRBJ2-3, with 7 bases aligning to TRBD2. Trimming took 3 bases from V and 14 from J; bases not matched to a gene: 8. The CDR3 has 11 amino acids. CDR1 is DFQATT and CDR2 is SNEGSKA in the germline V gene (reference sequence). CDR3 in amino acids: CSASVRGFLYF. Here the CDR3 DNA reads TGCAGTGCTAGTGTGCGGGGGTTTCTGTATTTT.

This clonotype appeared a few times. The genes are TRBV29-1 and TRBJ2-1; no clear D gene. Germline V gene data show CDR1 as SQVTM and CDR2 as ANQGSEA. The CDR3 length is 13 residues. V lost 5 bases, J lost 5 bases, and 13 bases lay in between. CDR3 in DNA: TGCAGCGTTCGAGACCCTAAAAACAATGAGCAGTTCTTC. Its translation: CSVRDPKNNEQFF.

The CDR3 spells CAISSTGPPGELFF. The CDR3 bases are TGTGCCATCAGCTCGACAGGCCCCCCCGGGGAGCTGTTTTTT. The gene calls are TRBV10-3 and TRBJ2-2, with D possibly being TRBD1 (6 bases). The CDR3 is 14 amino acids. The V end was cut by 6 bases, the J end by 6 bases, with 14 bases between. Germline-derived CDR1 and CDR2 are ENHRY and SYGVKD.

This clonotype was detected a few times. The chain employs TRBV6-6 and TRBJ2-4; D remains unclear. Germline-derived CDR1 and CDR2 are MNHNY and SVGAGI (reference sequence). The CDR3 runs 12 residues. V dropped 6 bases and J dropped 8 bases, with 11 bases sitting between them. The CDR3 loop reads CASSRSEDIQYF. CDR3 nucleotide sequence: TGTGCCAGCAGCCGTAGTGAGGACATTCAGTACTTC.

V and J are TRBV7-9 and TRBJ1-2; 11 bases agree with TRBD1. There are 16 residues in the CDR3. The germline V gene has CDR1 SEHNR and CDR2 FQNEAQ (reference sequence). After removal of 0 bases from V and 2 bases from J, the junction contained 2 bases not matched to a gene. CDR3: CASSLAGQGANYGYTF. Written as DNA, the CDR3 is TGTGCCAGCAGCTTAGCCGGACAGGGGGCGAACTATGGCTACACCTTC.

The chain has TRBV10-1 and TRBJ2-1; perhaps D is TRBD1 or TRBD2 (6 bases each). CDR1 WNHNN and CDR2 SYGVQD come from the germline V gene (reference sequence). Trimming removed 9 bases at V and 4 bases at J, with 7 bases between. This CDR3 has 11 amino acids. Here the CDR3 reads CARGGYNEQFF. Written as DNA, the CDR3 is TGCGCCAGAGGGGGGTACAATGAGCAGTTCTTC.

In its sample, this clonotype was seen a few times. This rearrangement joins TRBV6-2 or TRBV6-3 to TRBJ2-2; tentative D call: TRBD2 (5 bases). This CDR3 has 15 amino acids. V was cut by 5 bases and J by 4 bases, with 14 bases left in between. Germline CDR1 MNHEY, CDR2 SVGEGT. CDR3 loop: CASSNGITATGELFF. The CDR3 coding sequence is TGTGCCAGCAGTAACGGGATCACGGCCACCGGGGAGCTGTTTTTT.

V and J are TRBV20-1 and TRBJ2-5; perhaps TRBD2 as D (5 bases). From germline, CDR1 is DFQATT and CDR2 SNEGSKA (reference sequence). The ends were cut back, 3 bases at V and 9 bases at J, with 20 bases in the middle. The CDR3 runs 14 residues. CDR3 sequence reads: CSASGGPLVEAQYF. CDR3 in DNA: TGCAGTGCTAGTGGCGGGCCACTCGTTGAGGCCCAGTACTTC.

This clonotype was seen a handful of times. The V call is TRBV13, the J call TRBJ2-7; 7 positions agree with TRBD2. From germline, CDR1 is PRHDT and CDR2 FYEKMQ (reference sequence). The CDR3 is 16 residues long. Trimming took 5 bases from V and 2 from J; bases not matched to a gene: 12. The CDR3 nucleotides read TGTGCCAGCAGCCACCAGGTCACGCTAGCGGCCTACGAGCAGTACTTC. Amino acid sequence: CASSHQVTLAAYEQYF.

The chain carries TRBV5-1 and TRBJ2-1, with 9 nucleotides matching TRBD1. Trimming cost V 4 bases and J 5 bases; bases outside gene matches: 7. The CDR3 consists of 15 residues. Germline V lookup: CDR1 SGHRS, CDR2 YFSETQ. The CDR3 region has the DNA TGCGCCAGCAGCGAGGGGGACAGGGCCCACAATGAGCAGTTCTTC. Amino acids: CASSEGDRAHNEQFF.

This clonotype was recorded many times. V is TRBV5-6 and J is TRBJ2-1, with 10 bases fitting TRBD2. Germline V lookup: CDR1 SGHDT, CDR2 YYEEEE. This CDR3 region has 14 residues. Germline trimming cut 4 bases from V and 6 bases from J; bases unmatched to any gene: 4. Here the CDR3 reads CASSVSSGSNEQFF. DNA for the CDR3: TGTGCCAGCAGCGTATCTAGCGGGAGCAATGAGCAGTTCTTC.

The chain employs TRBV12-3 or TRBV12-4 and TRBJ2-2; D is tentatively TRBD1 or TRBD2 (5 bases each). V lost 6 bases, J lost 1 base, and 15 bases lay in between. The CDR3 length is 16 residues. The CDR3 spells CASRETGRVNTGELFF. The CDR3 nucleotides are TGTGCCAGCAGGGAAACGGGACGGGTGAACACCGGGGAGCTGTTTTTT.

This CDR3 is CASSQDYGEANIQYF. The CDR3 region has the DNA TGTGCCAGCAGCCAAGATTATGGGGAAGCGAACATTCAGTACTTC. The V gene is TRBV3-1, the J gene TRBJ2-4; unclear D gene. The CDR3 contains 15 residues. V shed 0 bases and J shed 7 bases, with 13 bases lying between them. Germline V CDR1 and CDR2: LGHDT, YNNKEL (reference sequence).

About this clonotype itself: A clone one base away is much larger, so this may be a read error. The chain joins TRBV9 to TRBJ2-1, with 8 bases lining up with TRBD1. Germline V CDR1 and CDR2: SGDLS, YYNGEE. This CDR3 is 14 amino acids long. CDR3 nucleotide sequence: TGTGCCAGCAGCTTTAGGACAGGGTCTAACGAGCAGCTCTTC. This sequence encodes CASSFRTGSNEQLF.

This clonotype was counted only a few times. The chain recombines TRBV15 with TRBJ2-3, with 8 bases aligning to TRBD2. V shed 4 bases, J shed 0 bases, and the junction held 6 bases outside the gene matches. The CDR3 is 16 residues long. The germline gives CDR1 LNHNV, CDR2 YYDKDF (reference sequence). CDR3 sequence (DNA): TGTGCCACCAGCAAAGGGTTAGCGGGGAGCACAGATACGCAGTATTTT. This gives the protein CATSKGLAGSTDTQYF.

The sample holds many counts of this clonotype. The rearrangement joins TRBV7-2 to TRBJ1-1, with D perhaps TRBD1 (6 bases). Trimming took off 7 bases at V and 10 bases at J, with 19 bases between the two ends. Looked up from germline, CDR1 is SGHTA and CDR2 is FQGNSA. The CDR3 is made up of 13 amino acids. CDR3 sequence: CASNLQGGARAFF. The CDR3 coding sequence is TGTGCCAGCAATCTACAGGGAGGGGCGAGAGCTTTCTTT.

The chain couples TRBV2 to TRBJ2-3; 12 positions match TRBD2. This CDR3 comprises 18 residues. From germline, CDR1 is SNHLY and CDR2 FYNNEI. The V gene end was trimmed by 7 bases and the J gene end by 0 bases; junction bases not matched to a gene: 11. The CDR3 sequence: CASNLLAGGSHSTDTQYF. The CDR3 DNA sequence: TGTGCCAGCAACCTACTAGCGGGGGGCTCCCATAGCACAGATACGCAGTATTTT. Drawing the rest from reference TRBV2 and TRBJ2-3, the complete variable domain is EPEVTQTPSHQVTQMGQEVILRCVPISNHLYFYWYRQILGQKVEFLVSFYNNEISEKSEIFDDQFSVERPDGSNFTLKIRSTKLEDSAMYFCASNLLAGGSHSTDTQYFGPGTRLTVL.

This clonotype appeared a few times. This sequence joins TRBV20-1 and TRBJ2-2; possible D gene TRBD1, 6 bases. CDR3 length: 14 residues. Germline CDR1 is DFQATT and CDR2 is SNEGSKA (reference sequence). Trimming took 8 bases from V and 0 from J, leaving 13 bases between them. The CDR3 loop reads CSPTGFANTGELFF. The CDR3 coding sequence is TGCAGTCCCACAGGGTTCGCGAACACCGGGGAGCTGTTTTTT.

The chain employs TRBV7-9 and TRBJ1-2; 10 bases align to TRBD1. V shed 1 base, J shed 8 bases, and the junction held 10 bases outside the gene matches. The CDR3 runs to 16 residues. Germline V gene sequence: CDR1 SEHNR, CDR2 FQNEAQ (reference sequence). Here the CDR3 reads CASSLVGQGFGGGYTF. For the CDR3, the DNA is TGTGCCAGCAGCTTAGTGGGACAGGGGTTCGGAGGAGGCTACACCTTC. The complete variable domain, with remaining parts taken from reference TRBV7-9 and TRBJ1-2, reads DTGVSQNPRHKITKRGQNVTFRCDPISEHNRLYWYRQTLGQGPEFLTYFQNEAQLEKSRLLSDRFSAERPKGSFSTLEIQRTEQGDSAMYLCASSLVGQGFGGGYTFGSGTRLTVV.

The gene calls are TRBV11-2 and TRBJ2-5; 14 positions agree with TRBD2. The V gene end was trimmed by 1 base and the J gene end by 5 bases; junction bases not matched to a gene: 6. The CDR3 is 17 residues long. The germline gives CDR1 SGHAT, CDR2 FQNNGV. CDR3 sequence: CASSLGGLAGAEETQYF. In DNA, the CDR3 is TGTGCCAGCAGCTTAGGGGGACTAGCGGGAGCAGAGGAGACCCAGTACTTC. Using reference TRBV11-2 and TRBJ2-5 for the parts outside the CDR3, the full variable domain is EAGVAQSPRYKIIEKRQSVAFWCNPISGHATLYWYQQILGQGPKLLIQFQNNGVVDDSQLPKDRFSAERLKGVDSTLKIQPAKLEDSAVYLCASSLGGLAGAEETQYFGPGTRLLVL.

The CDR3 region is CSARGPGGSYEQYF. In DNA, the CDR3 is TGCAGTGCTAGAGGCCCCGGGGGTTCCTACGAGCAGTACTTC. The chain is built from TRBV20-1 and TRBJ2-7; D might be TRBD2 (6 bases). The length of the CDR3 is 14 residues. Trimming took 1 base from V and 1 from J, leaving 11 bases between them. The germline V gene encodes CDR1 DFQATT and CDR2 SNEGSKA (reference sequence).

This clonotype was detected a few times. The chain combines TRBV10-2 with TRBJ2-5; 11 bases are a match to TRBD2. CDR3 length: 15 amino acids. Germline V CDR1 and CDR2: WSHSY, SAAADI. Losses at the gene ends were 6 bases for V and 5 bases for J; bases not matched to a gene: 8. DNA of the CDR3: TGCGCCAGCAGCGAACTAGCGGGAGTTTGGGAGACCCAGTACTTC. Translated: CASSELAGVWETQYF.